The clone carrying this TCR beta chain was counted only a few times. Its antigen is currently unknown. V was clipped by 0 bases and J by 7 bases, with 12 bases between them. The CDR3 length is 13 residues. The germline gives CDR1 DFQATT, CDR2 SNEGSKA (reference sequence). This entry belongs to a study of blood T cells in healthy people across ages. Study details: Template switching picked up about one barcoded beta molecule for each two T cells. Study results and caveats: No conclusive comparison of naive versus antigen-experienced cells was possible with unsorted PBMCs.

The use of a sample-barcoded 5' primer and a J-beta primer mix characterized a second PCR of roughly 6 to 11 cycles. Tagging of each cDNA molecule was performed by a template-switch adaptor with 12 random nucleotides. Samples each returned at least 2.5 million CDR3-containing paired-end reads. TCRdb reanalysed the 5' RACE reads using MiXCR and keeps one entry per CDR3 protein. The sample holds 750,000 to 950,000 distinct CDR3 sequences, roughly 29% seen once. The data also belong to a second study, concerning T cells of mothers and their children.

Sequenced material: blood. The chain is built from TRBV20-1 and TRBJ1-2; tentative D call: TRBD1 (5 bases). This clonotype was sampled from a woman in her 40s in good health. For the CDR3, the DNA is TGCAGTGCTAGAGATAGGTGGAGGGGTGGCTACACCTTC. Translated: CSARDRWRGGYTF.